This T cell receptor (beta chain) was captured by sequencing in a study of blood T cell repertoires in COVID-19. Study overall: Samples came from the United States, Italy and Spain, spanning acute and convalescent COVID-19. The cDNA or gDNA used as material had been derived from T cells, B-cell-depleted T cells, or PBMCs.

Under the authors' procedure: Reference gene primers were amplified, and this amplification served to estimate nucleated cell counts. Libraries were prepared by immunoSEQ multiplex PCR; TCRdb keeps only in-frame clonotypes and omits some of them. V and J calls and clone size are given by that table; D and trimming were obtained from the DNA. The data contain more than 300,000 clones, 80% to 90% of them seen just once; the ten biggest clones take up 5% to 7%. Germline assignment: CDR1 SQVTM and CDR2 ANQGSEA. The germline V and J ends were trimmed by 4 bases and 5 bases, with 15 bases remaining between them. The CDR3 extends over 14 amino acids.

The TCR sequence derives from a man aged 18 to 35 who had recovered from COVID-19. This chain links TRBV29-1 with TRBJ1-5; D may be TRBD1 (5 bases). The sample consisted of peripheral blood. The CDR3 reads CSVGAVGEDQPQHF. The CDR3 nucleotides are TGCAGCGTTGGAGCGGTAGGGGAGGATCAGCCCCAGCATTTT. The full variable domain, its missing parts supplied by reference TRBV29-1 and TRBJ1-5, is SAVISQKPSRDICQRGTSLTIQCQVDSQVTMMFWYRQQPGQSLTLIATANQGSEATYESGFVIDKFPISRPNLTFSTLTVSNMSPEDSSIYLCSVGAVGEDQPQHFGDGTRLSIL.